This TCR beta chain is from a study of post-analysis software for immune sequencing data. Study-wide background: As for disease course, relapsing-remitting, secondary progressive and progressive-relapsing multiple sclerosis were all included.

Libraries were made from TCR beta cDNA, and they carried unique molecular identifiers. Via MiXCR, TCRdb re-called the PCR reads, giving one row per CDR3 protein. The sample lists under 650,000 distinct CDR3 sequences; roughly 46% were seen once. This clonotype was counted between two and nine times. Antigen unknown. Study-level findings and limits: Normalized Chao1 diversity in multiple sclerosis patients fell significantly below that of controls. Samples prepared in the same batch strongly co-clustered by F measure. Higher frequency in patients than in controls was seen for about 5 TRBV segments, with TRBV5-6, TRBV5-1 and TRBV20-1 among them.

CDR1 and CDR2 from the germline V gene are MNHNS and SASEGT. Trimming cost V 6 bases and J 7 bases, with 5 bases left between them. This CDR3 is built from 10 residues. V usage is TRBV6-1 and J usage is TRBJ2-3; D uncertain. The sample comprised blood. This sequence originates from a girl aged 10-17 years with multiple sclerosis. The CDR3 here is CASRRNTQYF. The CDR3 DNA reads as TGTGCCAGCAGGCGGAATACGCAGTATTTT.